Listed below are T cell receptor beta chains from one sample, sequenced in a study of regulatory T cells in long-lasting Graves disease. TCRdb fed the multiplex PCR reads into MiXCR, producing one record per CDR3 protein. The table records over 450,000 distinct CDR3 sequences, under 25% of them present only once. The sequencing used peripheral blood mononuclear cells (PBMCs), collected when the disease was refractory, from a patient treated with antithyroid drugs. The receptors were sampled from a female donor with Graves disease. The CDR3 runs from the conserved cysteine through the conserved F or W. Fields, in order: clone size, J gene, V gene, D gene, CDR3 DNA, CDR3 protein. D genes are given only for firm matches. Clone sizes are given selectively: once, few, many, or a class where the clone is expanded.

size: few
J: TRBJ2-7
V: TRBV3-1
D: TRBD1
DNA: TGTGCCAGCAGCCAACTGACAGGGGCCTACGAGCAGTACTTC
CDR3: CASSQLTGAYEQYF

size: NA
J: TRBJ2-3
V: TRBV11-2
D: TRBD2
DNA: TGTGCCAGCAGCTTGACTAGCGGGGGAACCACAGATACGCAGTATTTT
CDR3: CASSLTSGGTTDTQYF

size: many
J: TRBJ2-7
V: TRBV6-5
D: TRBD1
DNA: TGTGCCAGCAGTTACACAAACCCGGGACAGGGGGCTTACGAGCAGTACTTC
CDR3: CASSYTNPGQGAYEQYF

size: many
J: TRBJ1-4
V: TRBV12-3/TRBV12-4
D: NA
DNA: TGTGCCAGCAGTTTCAGATCGGGTGAAAAACTGTTTTTT
CDR3: CASSFRSGEKLFF

size: many
J: TRBJ2-7
V: TRBV6-1
D: NA
DNA: TGTGCCAGCAGTCCTGACAGTCCAGGCGAGCAGTACTTC
CDR3: CASSPDSPGEQYF

size: once
J: TRBJ2-7
V: TRBV6-5
D: TRBD1
DNA: TGTGCCAGCTCACCGACCCAGGGGGTCTACGAGCAGTACTTC
CDR3: CASSPTQGVYEQYF

size: once
J: TRBJ2-7
V: TRBV6-1
D: NA
DNA: TGTGCCAGCAGTGAAGTACAGAACTTCTACGAGCAGTACTTC
CDR3: CASSEVQNFYEQYF

size: NA
J: TRBJ1-5
V: TRBV2
D: NA
DNA: TGTGCCAGCAGTGAAGGTACATGGGAGCAACTCTTAACCGCCAGGCAGCCCCAGCATTTT
CDR3: CASSEGTWEQLLTARQPQHF

size: few
J: TRBJ2-7
V: TRBV6-9
D: TRBD2
DNA: TGTGCCAGCAGTTACTCCCTAGCGGGGGACTACGAGCAGTACTTC
CDR3: CASSYSLAGDYEQYF

size: many
J: TRBJ2-7
V: TRBV29-1
D: NA
DNA: TGCAGCGTTGCTGTAGGAGGGCCCTACGAGCAGTACTTC
CDR3: CSVAVGGPYEQYF